A selection of T cell receptor beta chains follows, all from one sample in a study of shared clonotypes between healthy human individuals. Profiled with immunoSEQ multiplex PCR; TCRdb holds only in-frame clones, not every one. The data contain 2.5 million or so clones, just over 90% of them singletons. Sequencing was performed on naive CD4+ T cells sorted from blood. The receptor set was obtained from a man aged 18 to 30 in good health. Each CDR3 is given with its conserved first and last residue. D genes are given only for firm matches. The size entry is marked missing in some rows and otherwise reads once, few, many or a size class.

J gene,D gene,clone size,V gene,CDR3 DNA,CDR3 protein
TRBJ1-2,NA,NA,TRBV4-2,TGTGCCAGCAGCCAACTCTACACGACCTATGGCTACACCTTC,CASSQLYTTYGYTF
TRBJ1-1,NA,NA,TRBV5-1,TGCGCCAGCAGCGTACGGGACAAGAACACTGAAGCTTTCTTT,CASSVRDKNTEAFF
TRBJ2-5,NA,NA,TRBV4-3,TGCGCCAGCAGCCGAATTATGCACCAAGGGGGCGCGGGGGAGACCCAGTACTTC,CASSRIMHQGGAGETQYF
TRBJ1-5,TRBD1,NA,TRBV10-3,TGTGCCATCAGTGCGACAGGGGATAGCAATCAGCCCCAGCATTTT,CAISATGDSNQPQHF
TRBJ1-5,NA,NA,TRBV7-6,TGTGCCAGCAGCTTGGACGAAGATAGCAATCAGCCCCAGCATTTT,CASSLDEDSNQPQHF
TRBJ1-1,NA,NA,TRBV5-1,TGCGCCAGCAGCCGGGACTTCCAAGGAGGGAAAGACACTGAAGCTTTCTTT,CASSRDFQGGKDTEAFF
TRBJ2-7,NA,few,TRBV5-4,TGTGCCAGCAGCCGCGAACGGCCAGGGATCTTCTCCGAGCAGTACTTC,CASSRERPGIFSEQYF
TRBJ2-3,TRBD2,NA,TRBV30,TGTGCCTGGAGTAGGGGCGGGGGGTCAGATACGCAGTATTTT,CAWSRGGGSDTQYF
TRBJ2-5,TRBD1,once,TRBV9,TGTGCCAGCAGCGTAGGTGTGGGGACAGGCGGGGAGACCCAGTACTTC,CASSVGVGTGGETQYF
TRBJ1-2,NA,NA,TRBV30,TGTGCCTGGAGTGTAGTTGTGGGTGGCTACACCTTC,CAWSVVVGGYTF
TRBJ1-5,TRBD1,once,TRBV7-9,TGTGCCAGCAGCTTAGGGGGGACAGGGGCCAATCAGCCCCAGCATTTT,CASSLGGTGANQPQHF
TRBJ1-1,TRBD1,NA,TRBV10-1,TGCGCCAGCAGCGTCCCGGGACAGGGATTGAACACTGAAGCTTTCTTT,CASSVPGQGLNTEAFF
TRBJ1-4,NA,once,TRBV25-1,TGTGCCAGCAGTGAATATCTGGACTATCGGGAAAAACTGTTTTTT,CASSEYLDYREKLFF
TRBJ1-2,TRBD1,NA,TRBV6-5,TGTGCCAGCAGTCCGGGACAGGCGAGAGGCTACACCTTC,CASSPGQARGYTF
TRBJ1-2,TRBD1,few,TRBV5-1,TGCGCCAGCAGCTGGGACAGGGGTTATGGCTACACCTTC,CASSWDRGYGYTF
TRBJ2-2,NA,NA,TRBV5-4,TGTGCCAGCAGCTCACAACACGCAGGGCTCGGGGAGCTGTTTTTT,CASSSQHAGLGELFF
TRBJ2-1,TRBD2,NA,TRBV11-3,TGTGCCAGCAGCCCCGGGACTAGCGGGAGGGCTGGGAATGAGCAGTTCTTC,CASSPGTSGRAGNEQFF
TRBJ2-3,NA,NA,TRBV5-6,TGTGCCAGCAGTCCCGGCGCAGGCTTAATCAGCACAGATACGCAGTATTTT,CASSPGAGLISTDTQYF
TRBJ1-5,TRBD1,once,TRBV28,TGTGCCAGCAGTCCCGGGACAGCCCTGAGGAGCAATCAGCCCCAGCATTTT,CASSPGTALRSNQPQHF
TRBJ1-6,NA,NA,TRBV28,TGTGCCAGCAGTCCAGGGAGGGGACATCTCCGCTTCTCCTATAATTCACCCCTCCACTTT,CASSPGRGHLRFSYNSPLHF
TRBJ2-1,TRBD1,NA,TRBV29-1,TGCAGCGTTTACCCGGGACAGGCCTACAATGAGCAGTTCTTC,CSVYPGQAYNEQFF
TRBJ2-1,NA,NA,TRBV7-8,TGTGCCAGCAGCCGGGGAGACCCGCAGTTCTTC,CASSRGDPQFF
TRBJ2-7,TRBD1,NA,TRBV7-9,TGTGCCAGCAGCTTTGAACAGGGGGTAGACGAGCAGTACTTC,CASSFEQGVDEQYF
TRBJ2-5,TRBD2,NA,TRBV7-8,TGTGCCAGCAGCTTAGCGGGAGCGGGAGGGAGGCCAGAGACCCAGTACTTC,CASSLAGAGGRPETQYF
TRBJ2-1,NA,NA,TRBV23-1,TGCGCCAGCAGTCAATCGGAAGATGGGTCTGAGCAGTTCTTC,CASSQSEDGSEQFF
TRBJ1-2,TRBD1,once,TRBV10-2,TGCGCCAGCAGTCAAATGACAGGGGCCCATGGCTACACCTTC,CASSQMTGAHGYTF
TRBJ1-5,NA,NA,TRBV7-2,TGTGCCAGCAGCATTAAGGTGGGTTTCCAGCCCCAGCATTTT,CASSIKVGFQPQHF
TRBJ2-3,NA,NA,TRBV7-7,TGTGCTAGCAGCCCAGACACGGGCACAGATACGCAGTATTTT,CASSPDTGTDTQYF
TRBJ2-3,NA,NA,TRBV11-2,TGTGCCAGCAGCGCGGACAGAATAGATACGCAGTATTTT,CASSADRIDTQYF
TRBJ2-1,TRBD2,NA,TRBV4-3,TGCGCCAGCAGCCAAGATCGTCTAGCGGGAGAGAATGAGCAGTTCTTC,CASSQDRLAGENEQFF
TRBJ2-7,NA,NA,TRBV6-5,TGTGCCAGCAGTTACTCTGGTACAGGGACCTACGAGCAGTACTTC,CASSYSGTGTYEQYF
TRBJ1-2,NA,once,TRBV19,TGTGCCAGTAGTTTCCAGGGAGGTGGTAACTATGGCTACACCTTC,CASSFQGGGNYGYTF
TRBJ2-3,TRBD1,NA,TRBV5-8,TGTGCCAGCAGCTTGGTCCAGGGACAGGGCACAGATACGCAGTATTTT,CASSLVQGQGTDTQYF
TRBJ1-4,NA,NA,TRBV28,TGTGCCAGCAGTATAGAAGGGTCTCGGGAAAAACTGTTTTTT,CASSIEGSREKLFF
TRBJ1-1,NA,NA,TRBV15,TGTGCCACCAGCAGAGATTTTGGGGGAGGGACTGAAGCTTTCTTT,CATSRDFGGGTEAFF
TRBJ2-6,NA,NA,TRBV10-3,TGTGCCATCAGTGCCGCTGGCCGCTCTGGGGCCAACGTCCTGACTTTC,CAISAAGRSGANVLTF
TRBJ1-1,NA,few,TRBV14,TGTGCCAGCAGCCCCGGGACCTGGGGCACTGAAGCTTTCTTT,CASSPGTWGTEAFF
TRBJ2-5,NA,NA,TRBV5-4,TGTGCCAGCAGCTTGGGAATTACCGCGTCGGGGCAAGAGACCCAGTACTTC,CASSLGITASGQETQYF
TRBJ1-3,NA,NA,TRBV10-3,TGTGCCATCAGTCGAGGGGTCGCCTCTGGAAACACCATATATTTT,CAISRGVASGNTIYF
TRBJ2-5,TRBD2,NA,TRBV7-9,TGTGCCAGCAGCTTAGGGCTAGCGGGGAAAGAGACCCAGTACTTC,CASSLGLAGKETQYF
TRBJ2-5,TRBD1,NA,TRBV6-1,TGTGCCATTTGGGGACAGGGGGCGCAAGAGACCCAGTACTTC,CAIWGQGAQETQYF
TRBJ2-5,TRBD2,NA,TRBV6-5,TGTGCCAGCAGTTACGGTGGGACTAGCGGGGGAAAGACCCAGTACTTC,CASSYGGTSGGKTQYF
TRBJ1-2,NA,NA,TRBV6-6,TGTGCCAGCAGTTCGTTAGGATTGGGAGTGGATACCTTC,CASSSLGLGVDTF